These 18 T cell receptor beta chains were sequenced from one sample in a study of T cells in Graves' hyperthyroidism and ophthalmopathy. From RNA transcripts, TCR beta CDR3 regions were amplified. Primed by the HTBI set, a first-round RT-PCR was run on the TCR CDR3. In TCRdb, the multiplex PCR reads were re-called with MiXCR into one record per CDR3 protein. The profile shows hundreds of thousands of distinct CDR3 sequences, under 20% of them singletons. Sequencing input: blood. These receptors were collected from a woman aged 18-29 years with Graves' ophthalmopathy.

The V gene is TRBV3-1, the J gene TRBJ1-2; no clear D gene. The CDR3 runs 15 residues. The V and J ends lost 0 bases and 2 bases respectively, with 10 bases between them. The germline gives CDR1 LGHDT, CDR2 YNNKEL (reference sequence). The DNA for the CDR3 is TGTGCCAGCAGCCAAGACTTGGACTCGAACTATGGCTACACCTTC. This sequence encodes CASSQDLDSNYGYTF. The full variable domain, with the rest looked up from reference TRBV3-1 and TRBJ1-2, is DTAVSQTPKYLVTQMGNDKSIKCEQNLGHDTMYWYKQDSKKFLKIMFSYNNKELIINETVPNRFSPKSPDKAHLNLHINSLELGDSAVYFCASSQDLDSNYGYTFGSGTRLTVV.

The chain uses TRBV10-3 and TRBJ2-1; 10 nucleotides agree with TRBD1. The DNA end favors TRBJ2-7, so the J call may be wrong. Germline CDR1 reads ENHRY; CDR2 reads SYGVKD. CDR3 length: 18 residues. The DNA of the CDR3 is TGTGCCATCAGACAAGACAGGGGGCCCTCACTATACTACAATGAGCAGTACTTC. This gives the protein CAIRQDRGPSLYYNEQYF.

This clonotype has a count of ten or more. The CDR3 sequence is CASSSGGDQETQYF. The CDR3 DNA sequence: TGTGCCAGCAGCTCTGGGGGGGACCAAGAGACCCAGTACTTC. This chain uses TRBV11-3 with TRBJ2-5; 7 nucleotides align to TRBD2. V was pared by 4 bases and J by 0 bases, with 2 bases of the junction left unmatched. The length of the CDR3 is 14 residues. The V gene's germline CDR1 is SGHNT and CDR2 YENEEA.

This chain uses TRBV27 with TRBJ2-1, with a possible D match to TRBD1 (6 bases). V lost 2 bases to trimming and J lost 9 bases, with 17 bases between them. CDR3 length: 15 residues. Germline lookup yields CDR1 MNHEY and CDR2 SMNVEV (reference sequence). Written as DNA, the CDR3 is TGTGCCAGCAGTTTACTGGGGGCGCAGCAAGTTGAGCAGTTCTTC. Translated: CASSLLGAQQVEQFF.

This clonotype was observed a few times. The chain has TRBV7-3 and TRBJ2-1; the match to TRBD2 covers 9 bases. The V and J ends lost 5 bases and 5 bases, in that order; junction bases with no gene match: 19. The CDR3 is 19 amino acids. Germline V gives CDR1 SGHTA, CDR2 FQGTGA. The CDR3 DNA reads TGTGCCAGCAGCCCCTCTGGGGCGGGGGGGCGTTGGAAAAACAATGAGCAGTTCTTC. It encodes CASSPSGAGGRWKNNEQFF.

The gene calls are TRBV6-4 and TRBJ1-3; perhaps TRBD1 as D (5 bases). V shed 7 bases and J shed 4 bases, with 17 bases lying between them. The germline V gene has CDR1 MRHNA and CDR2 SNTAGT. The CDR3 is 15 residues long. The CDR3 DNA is TGTGCCAGCACCGAGGGACGCATTTTAGGAAACACCATATATTTT. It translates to CASTEGRILGNTIYF.

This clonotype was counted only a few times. The CDR3 reads CASSVGSGSSYEQYF. The CDR3 DNA is TGTGCCAGCAGCGTAGGATCGGGTAGCTCCTACGAGCAGTACTTC. The chain links TRBV9 to TRBJ2-7; no reliable D call. CDR1 and CDR2 from the germline V gene are SGDLS and YYNGEE. Between the trimmed V and J ends, which lost 0 bases and 0 bases, there was a span of 10 bases. The CDR3 contains 15 residues.

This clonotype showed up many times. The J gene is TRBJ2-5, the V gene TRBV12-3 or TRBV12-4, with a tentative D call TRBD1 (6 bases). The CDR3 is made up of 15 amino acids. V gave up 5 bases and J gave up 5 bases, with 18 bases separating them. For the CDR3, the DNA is TGTGCCAGCAGTAACCAGGACAGTATGGGGGAGACCCAGTACTTC. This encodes CASSNQDSMGETQYF.

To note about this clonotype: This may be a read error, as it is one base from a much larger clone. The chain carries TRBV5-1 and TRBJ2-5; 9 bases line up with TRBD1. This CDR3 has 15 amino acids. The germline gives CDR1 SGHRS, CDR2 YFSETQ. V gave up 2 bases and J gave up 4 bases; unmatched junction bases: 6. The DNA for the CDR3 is TGCGCCAGCAGCTTTGGACAGGGGTTCGCAGAGACCCAGTACTTC. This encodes CASSFGQGFAETQYF.

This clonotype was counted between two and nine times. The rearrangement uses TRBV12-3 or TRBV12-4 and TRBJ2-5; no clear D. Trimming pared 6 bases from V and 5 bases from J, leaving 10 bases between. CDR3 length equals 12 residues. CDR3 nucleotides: TGTGCCAGCAGAGCCCGCCGGGAGACCCAGTACTTC. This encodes CASRARRETQYF.

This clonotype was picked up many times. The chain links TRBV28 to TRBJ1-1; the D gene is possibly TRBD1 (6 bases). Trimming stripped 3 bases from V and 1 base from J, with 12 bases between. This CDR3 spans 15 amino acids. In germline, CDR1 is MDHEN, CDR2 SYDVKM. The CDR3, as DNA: TGTGCCAGCAGTTTGGAACAGGGTCAGAACACTGAAGCTTTCTTT. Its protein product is CASSLEQGQNTEAFF.

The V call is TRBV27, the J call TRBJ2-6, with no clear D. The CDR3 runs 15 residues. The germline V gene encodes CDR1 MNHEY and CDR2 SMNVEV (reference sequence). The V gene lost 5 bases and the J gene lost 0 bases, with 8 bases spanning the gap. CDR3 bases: TGTGCCAGCAGTCCGGGCAACTCTGGGGCCAACGTCCTGACTTTC. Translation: CASSPGNSGANVLTF.

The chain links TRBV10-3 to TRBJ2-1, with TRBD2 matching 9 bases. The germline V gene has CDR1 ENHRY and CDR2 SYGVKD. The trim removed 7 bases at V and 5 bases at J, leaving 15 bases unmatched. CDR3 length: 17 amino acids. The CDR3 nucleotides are TGTGCCATCAAAAGCGGCGGGAGGGTCTTTCGGCACAATGAGCAGTTCTTC. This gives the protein CAIKSGGRVFRHNEQFF.

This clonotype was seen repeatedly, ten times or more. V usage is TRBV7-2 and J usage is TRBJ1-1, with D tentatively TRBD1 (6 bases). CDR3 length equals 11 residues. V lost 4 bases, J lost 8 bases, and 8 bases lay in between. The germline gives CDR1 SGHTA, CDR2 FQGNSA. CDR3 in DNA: TGTGCCAGCAGCTCGGGGGGCGAAGCTTTCTTT. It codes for CASSSGGEAFF. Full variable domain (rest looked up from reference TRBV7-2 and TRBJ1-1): GAGVSQSPSNKVTEKGKDVELRCDPISGHTALYWYRQSLGQGLEFLIYFQGNSAPDKSGLPSDRFSAERTGGSVSTLTIQRTQQEDSAVYLCASSSGGEAFFGQGTRLTVV.

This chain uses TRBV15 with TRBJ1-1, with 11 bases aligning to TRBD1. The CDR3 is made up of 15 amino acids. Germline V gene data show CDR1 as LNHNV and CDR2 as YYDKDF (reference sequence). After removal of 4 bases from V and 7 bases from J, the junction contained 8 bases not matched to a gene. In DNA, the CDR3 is TGTGCCACCAGCACGAGGACAGGGGGCTACGGTGAAGCTTTCTTT. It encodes CATSTRTGGYGEAFF. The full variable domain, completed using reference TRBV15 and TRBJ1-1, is DAMVIQNPRYQVTQFGKPVTLSCSQTLNHNVMYWYQQKSSQAPKLLFHYYDKDFNNEADTPDNFQSRRPNTSFCFLDIRSPGLGDTAMYLCATSTRTGGYGEAFFGQGTRLTVV.

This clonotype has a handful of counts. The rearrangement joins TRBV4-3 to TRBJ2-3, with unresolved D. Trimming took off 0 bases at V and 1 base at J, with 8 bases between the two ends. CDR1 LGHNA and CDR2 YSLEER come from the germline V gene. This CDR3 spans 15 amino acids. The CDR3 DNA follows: TGCGCCAGCAGCCAAGATCGGGCGGGCACAGATACGCAGTATTTT. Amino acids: CASSQDRAGTDTQYF.

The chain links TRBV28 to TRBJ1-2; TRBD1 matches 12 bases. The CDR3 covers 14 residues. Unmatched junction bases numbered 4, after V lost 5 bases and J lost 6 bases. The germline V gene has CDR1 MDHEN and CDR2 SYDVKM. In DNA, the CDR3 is TGTGCCAGCAGTCCAGGGACAGGGGGCAATGGCTACACCTTC. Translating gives CASSPGTGGNGYTF.

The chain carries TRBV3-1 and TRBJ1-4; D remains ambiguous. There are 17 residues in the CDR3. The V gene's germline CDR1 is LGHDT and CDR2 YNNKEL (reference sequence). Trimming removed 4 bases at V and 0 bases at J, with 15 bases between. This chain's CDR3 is CASSRRWSVTTNEKLFF. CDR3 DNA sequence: TGTGCCAGCAGCCGTCGATGGAGCGTAACAACTAATGAAAAACTGTTTTTT.